The 19 T cell receptor beta chains below were found in one sample sequenced in a study of CD8+ T cells in alopecia areata. TCR sequencing used cDNA made by reverse transcription of extracted RNA. Repertoires were generated with immunoSEQ multiplex PCR, while TCRdb's copy carries only in-frame clones and drops some. Among more than 200,000 clones listed, about two thirds were seen once. The source was CD4+ T cells sorted from blood, collected at week 0. All receptors come from a human donor with alopecia areata.

This sequence joins TRBV7-9 and TRBJ2-5; perhaps TRBD1 as D (6 bases). CDR1 is SEHNR and CDR2 is FQNEAQ in the germline V gene (reference sequence). V lost 1 base to trimming and J lost 5 bases, with 8 bases between them. This CDR3 contains 13 residues. The CDR3 bases are TGTGCCAGCAGCTTAGTGGGGGCTGAGACCCAGTACTTC. It encodes CASSLVGAETQYF.

The chain uses TRBV5-1 and TRBJ2-3; D not resolved. Germline values: CDR1 SGHRS, CDR2 YFSETQ. The germline V and J ends were trimmed by 6 bases and 2 bases, with 10 bases remaining between them. The CDR3 spans 13 residues. The CDR3 reads CASTTYNTDTQYF. CDR3 sequence (DNA): TGCGCCAGCACTACTTACAACACAGATACGCAGTATTTT.

This chain uses TRBV4-3 with TRBJ2-5; 10 bases are a match to TRBD1. This CDR3 spans 15 amino acids. Germline loops: CDR1 LGHNA, CDR2 YSLEER. Germline trimming cut 3 bases from V and 5 bases from J; bases unmatched to any gene: 6. The DNA for the CDR3 is TGCGCCAGCAGCCAGGGACAGGGGATAGGGGAGACCCAGTACTTC. Translated: CASSQGQGIGETQYF.

This chain joins TRBV6-6 and TRBJ1-5; the D gene is possibly TRBD1 (5 bases). The germline V and J ends were trimmed by 6 bases and 7 bases, with 13 bases remaining between them. CDR1 and CDR2 (germline): MNHNY, SVGAGI (reference sequence). The CDR3 spans 13 residues. The CDR3 protein is CASSPGPGQPQHF. The DNA for the CDR3 is TGTGCCAGCAGCCCGGGGCCCGGCCAGCCCCAGCATTTT.

The chain links TRBV30 to TRBJ2-7; D is possibly TRBD2 (6 bases). Trimming cost V 4 bases and J 5 bases, with 18 bases left between them. Per germline, CDR1 GTSNPN and CDR2 SVGIG (reference sequence). This CDR3 contains 14 residues. The CDR3 coding sequence is TGTGCCTGGAATCAGCCCGCCGGCGGGGACGAGCAGTACTTC. Its protein product is CAWNQPAGGDEQYF.

The rearrangement links TRBV4-1 to TRBJ2-1; D unresolved. The CDR3 sequence is 14 residues long. Trimming removed 1 base at V and 3 bases at J, with 7 bases between. Germline V gene lookup returns CDR1 MGHRA and CDR2 YSYEKL. The DNA of the CDR3 is TGCGCCAGCAGCCAAGTTTTGGTCTACAATGAGCAGTTCTTC. This sequence encodes CASSQVLVYNEQFF.

This clone occurred a few times. The V and J genes are TRBV7-9 and TRBJ2-7; D may be TRBD1 (6 bases). The V gene's germline CDR1 is SEHNR and CDR2 FQNEAQ (reference sequence). The CDR3 is 15 residues long. The ends were cut back, 2 bases at V and 2 bases at J, with 13 bases in the middle. The CDR3 nucleotides read TGTGCCAGCAGCTTAATTGGGCAGGGGACCTACGAGCAGTACTTC. The encoded protein is CASSLIGQGTYEQYF.

The chain links TRBV5-1 to TRBJ2-3, with 7 bases fitting TRBD1. This CDR3 is built from 14 residues. Germline V gene data show CDR1 as SGHRS and CDR2 as YFSETQ. The V gene end was trimmed by 5 bases and the J gene end by 3 bases; junction bases not matched to a gene: 6. The CDR3 DNA reads as TGCGCCAGCAGAACCGGGACAGCGACAGATACGCAGTATTTT. It yields the protein CASRTGTATDTQYF.

This chain connects TRBV9 to TRBJ2-5, with 7 bases lining up with TRBD2. Unmatched junction bases numbered 7, after V lost 0 bases and J lost 2 bases. The CDR3 spans 16 residues. Germline loops: CDR1 SGDLS, CDR2 YYNGEE. Here the CDR3 reads CASSVGVSGWQETQYF. In DNA form, the CDR3 reads TGTGCCAGCAGCGTAGGGGTTAGCGGGTGGCAAGAGACCCAGTACTTC.

The chain is built from TRBV30 and TRBJ1-5; TRBD1 might be the D (6 bases). This CDR3 is built from 13 residues. V was trimmed by 3 bases and J by 8 bases, leaving 14 bases between them. Germline CDR1 GTSNPN, CDR2 SVGIG (reference sequence). The CDR3 nucleotides are TGTGCCTGGAGCGTAGGGGGGCTGAAGCCCCAGCATTTT. As protein: CAWSVGGLKPQHF.

The J gene is TRBJ2-1, the V gene TRBV4-3; 7 bases agree with TRBD1. After removal of 5 bases from V and 10 bases from J, the junction contained 5 bases not matched to a gene. Looked up from germline, CDR1 is LGHNA and CDR2 is YSLEER. This CDR3 contains 12 residues. CDR3 amino acids: CASSRNRGEQFF. The CDR3 bases are TGCGCCAGCAGCAGGAACAGGGGCGAGCAGTTCTTC.

With regard to this clone: Within the sample, other DNA sequences also encode this same CDR3. The chain has TRBV5-6 and TRBJ1-5; D is ambiguous. Trimming left V 0 bases short and J 5 bases short, with 6 bases between. There are 13 residues in the CDR3. CDR1 SGHDT and CDR2 YYEEEE come from the germline V gene. In DNA, the CDR3 is TGTGCCAGCAGCTTGGGCCCAGATCAGCCCCAGCATTTT. It yields the protein CASSLGPDQPQHF.

The chain uses TRBV2 and TRBJ2-2; weak D call: TRBD1 (6 bases). Germline assignment: CDR1 SNHLY and CDR2 FYNNEI. V was trimmed by 9 bases and J by 6 bases, leaving 17 bases between them. The CDR3 totals 14 residues. CDR3 sequence reads: CASTQGMGSGELFF. CDR3 sequence (DNA): TGTGCCAGTACACAGGGAATGGGCTCCGGGGAGCTGTTTTTT.

This chain connects TRBV5-1 to TRBJ2-5; no definite D call. The CDR3 consists of 15 residues. Trimming removed 2 bases at V and 1 base at J, with 12 bases between. CDR1 is SGHRS and CDR2 is YFSETQ in the germline V gene. The CDR3 coding sequence is TGCGCCAGCAGCTTTTTTGTGGGCTCCCAAGAGACCCAGTACTTC. Protein: CASSFFVGSQETQYF.

The rearrangement links TRBV25-1 to TRBJ1-2; 9 positions match TRBD1. The CDR3 covers 14 residues. Germline loops: CDR1 MGHDK, CDR2 SYGVNS. V shed 5 bases and J 4 bases; nucleotides not matched to a gene: 5. The CDR3 sequence: CASSPQDRGYGYTF. CDR3 bases: TGTGCCAGCAGTCCCCAGGACAGGGGCTATGGCTACACCTTC.

The chain carries TRBV30 and TRBJ2-7, with D hard to call. Looked up from germline, CDR1 is GTSNPN and CDR2 is SVGIG (reference sequence). V was shortened by 2 bases and J by 5 bases, with 7 bases between the two germline ends. CDR3 length: 11 residues. CDR3 nucleotide sequence: TGTGCCTGGAGTACATCAGACGAGCAGTACTTC. Translated: CAWSTSDEQYF.

The CDR3 DNA is TGTGCCAGCAGCACCCACGTGGGGGAGACCCAGTACTTC. Translation: CASSTHVGETQYF. V is TRBV9 and J is TRBJ2-5; D uncertain. V was cut by 4 bases and J by 5 bases, with 12 bases left in between. The CDR3 runs 13 residues. Germline V CDR1 and CDR2: SGDLS, YYNGEE.

This clone was seen more than once but under ten times. The chain combines TRBV5-6 with TRBJ2-3; TRBD2 matches 10 bases. CDR1 is SGHDT, CDR2 YYEEEE, per germline. This CDR3 is built from 16 residues. Germline trimming cut 5 bases from V and 0 bases from J; bases unmatched to any gene: 6. CDR3: CASRDSGGPSTDTQYF. The CDR3 DNA reads TGTGCCAGCAGAGATAGCGGGGGGCCTAGCACAGATACGCAGTATTTT.

The chain carries TRBV9 and TRBJ1-4; D may be TRBD1 (5 bases). Trimming stripped 0 bases from V and 0 bases from J, with 15 bases between. The CDR3 consists of 18 residues. Germline V CDR1 and CDR2: SGDLS, YYNGEE. In nucleotides, the CDR3 is TGTGCCAGCAGCGTAGAGGCCATGGGGCATCCAACTAATGAAAAACTGTTTTTT. Translated, it gives CASSVEAMGHPTNEKLFF.